The 14 T cell receptor beta chains presented below share a single source sample, sequenced in a study of cytomegalovirus exposure and HLA in healthy donors. PCR used 60 Vbeta primers and 13 Jbeta primers. TCRdb's copy holds only in-frame clones and misses some; the assay was immunoSEQ multiplex PCR. Among around 150,000 clones listed, about 80% were seen once. Sequencing was carried out using PBMCs. The receptors stem from a man in his forties in good health and CMV-seropositive.

The genes are TRBV6-4 and TRBJ2-5, with 9 bases fitting TRBD1. The V gene end was trimmed by 6 bases and the J gene end by 11 bases; junction bases not matched to a gene: 10. This CDR3 is built from 13 residues. In germline, CDR1 is MRHNA, CDR2 SNTAGT. The CDR3 DNA sequence: TGTGCCAGCAGCCCCTTACAGGGGGCCAAGCAGTACTTC. Protein: CASSPLQGAKQYF.

This clone was counted between two and nine times. V is TRBV28 and J is TRBJ1-2; D gene uncertain. The CDR3 contains 16 residues. Between the trimmed V and J ends, which lost 2 bases and 6 bases, there was a span of 19 bases. The V gene's germline CDR1 is MDHEN and CDR2 SYDVKM. The DNA of the CDR3 is TGTGCCAGCAGTTTACAGACCCCGACTTTTAGAGATGGCTACACCTTC. Its translation: CASSLQTPTFRDGYTF.

The V call is TRBV7-9, the J call TRBJ1-4, with 8 bases matching TRBD1. This CDR3 has 15 residues. CDR1 and CDR2 from the germline V gene are SEHNR and FQNEAQ (reference sequence). Unmatched junction bases numbered 10, after V lost 6 bases and J lost 7 bases. The CDR3 DNA reads TGTGCCAGCAGTACAAACCGGGACAGGCCTGAAAAACTGTTTTTT. Translating it yields CASSTNRDRPEKLFF.

Worth noting for this clone: The sample contains more than one DNA sequence encoding this CDR3. The chain links TRBV5-1 to TRBJ2-5; TRBD1 agrees at 10 bases. With 0 bases clipped from V and 5 bases from J, the junction kept 4 bases outside the gene matches. From germline, CDR1 is SGHRS and CDR2 YFSETQ. The CDR3 loop spans 15 amino acids. CDR3: CASSLAGTGEETQYF. Here the CDR3 DNA reads TGCGCCAGCAGCTTGGCCGGGACAGGGGAGGAGACCCAGTACTTC.

The V gene is TRBV9, the J gene TRBJ1-3, with D possibly TRBD1 on 6 matching bases. Trimming removed 4 bases at V and 2 bases at J, with 10 bases between. The CDR3 spans 14 residues. Germline-derived CDR1 and CDR2 are SGDLS and YYNGEE. As DNA, the CDR3 is TGTGCCAGCAGCACTACAGGGACTGGAAACACCATATATTTT. It is translated as CASSTTGTGNTIYF. Full variable domain (remainder filled in from reference TRBV9 and TRBJ1-3): DSGVTQTPKHLITATGQRVTLRCSPRSGDLSVYWYQQSLDQGLQFLIQYYNGEERAKGNILERFSAQQFPDLHSELNLSSLELGDSALYFCASSTTGTGNTIYFGEGSWLTVV.

This CDR3 is CASSATGDYGYTF. The CDR3 DNA is TGCGCCAGCAGTGCCACAGGGGACTATGGCTACACCTTC. This chain connects TRBV10-1 to TRBJ1-2; TRBD1 matches 7 bases. The germline gives CDR1 WNHNN, CDR2 SYGVQD (reference sequence). With 4 bases clipped from V and 3 bases from J, the junction kept 2 bases outside the gene matches. The CDR3 runs to 13 residues.

This clone has only a few counts. The chain couples TRBV15 to TRBJ1-1; D is unresolved. The CDR3 is 14 amino acids. With 0 bases removed from V and 4 bases from J, the gap between germline ends came to 9 bases. The germline V gene encodes CDR1 LNHNV and CDR2 YYDKDF (reference sequence). The DNA of the CDR3 is TGTGCCACCAGCAGAGATGTGGTCAGCACTGAAGCTTTCTTT. Residues: CATSRDVVSTEAFF.

The CDR3: CASSWLSGANVLTF. The DNA of the CDR3 is TGTGCCAGCAGCTGGCTTTCTGGGGCCAACGTCCTGACTTTC. The chain combines TRBV7-9 with TRBJ2-6; no clear D. This CDR3 has 14 amino acids. Germline loops: CDR1 SEHNR, CDR2 FQNEAQ (reference sequence). With 4 bases removed from V and 1 base from J, the gap between germline ends came to 5 bases. Using reference TRBV7-9 and TRBJ2-6 for the parts outside the CDR3, the full variable domain is DTGVSQNPRHKITKRGQNVTFRCDPISEHNRLYWYRQTLGQGPEFLTYFQNEAQLEKSRLLSDRFSAERPKGSFSTLEIQRTEQGDSAMYLCASSWLSGANVLTFGAGSRLTVL.

This clone occurred a few times. V is TRBV10-1 and J is TRBJ2-7, with 8 bases fitting TRBD1. V shed 3 bases and J 2 bases; nucleotides not matched to a gene: 6. The CDR3 totals 15 residues. The germline CDR1 and CDR2 sequences are WNHNN and SYGVQD (reference sequence). CDR3 protein: CASSDPGQGAYEQYF. CDR3 DNA sequence: TGCGCCAGCAGTGACCCAGGACAGGGAGCCTACGAGCAGTACTTC.

The chain uses TRBV6-5 and TRBJ1-1; possible D gene TRBD1, 5 bases. The CDR3 is 16 residues long. V was clipped by 0 bases and J by 4 bases, with 15 bases between them. Germline CDR1 reads MNHEY; CDR2 reads SVGAGI. The CDR3 sequence: CASSYSKGVGVTEAFF. DNA of the CDR3: TGTGCCAGCAGTTACTCGAAAGGGGTTGGTGTCACTGAAGCTTTCTTT.

V gene TRBV5-1 combines with J gene TRBJ1-2; possibly TRBD1 for D (5 bases). Germline loops: CDR1 SGHRS, CDR2 YFSETQ. This CDR3 contains 15 residues. V lost 2 bases and J 1 base, leaving 12 bases between the germline ends. Here the CDR3 reads CASSFRRQGNYGYTF. The CDR3 DNA is TGCGCCAGCAGCTTTCGCCGGCAGGGTAACTATGGCTACACCTTC.

This clone was seen more than once but under ten times. The DNA of the CDR3 is TGTGCCAGCAGTGATCAGGTTGGCAGAAACACTGAAGCTTTCTTT. Translation: CASSDQVGRNTEAFF. The chain uses TRBV25-1 and TRBJ1-1, with D uncertain. Trimming pared 3 bases from V and 2 bases from J, leaving 13 bases between. Germline-derived CDR1 and CDR2 are MGHDK and SYGVNS. The length of the CDR3 is 15 residues.

The genes are TRBV6-5 and TRBJ1-3; D remains unclear. The CDR3 contains 15 residues. The V gene's germline CDR1 is MNHEY and CDR2 SVGAGI. Trimming cost V 4 bases and J 8 bases, with 18 bases left between them. CDR3 residues: CASSFSADPSDTIYF. CDR3 bases: TGTGCCAGCAGTTTTTCTGCGGATCCCTCGGACACCATATATTTT.

The chain combines TRBV6-5 with TRBJ1-4; tentatively, D is TRBD1 (5 bases). Trimming removed 0 bases at V and 3 bases at J, with 11 bases between. Germline V gene data show CDR1 as MNHEY and CDR2 as SVGAGI. The CDR3 extends over 16 amino acids. CDR3 in amino acids: CASSYSPGWPNEKLFF. In DNA, the CDR3 is TGTGCCAGCAGTTACTCTCCAGGGTGGCCTAATGAAAAACTGTTTTTT.